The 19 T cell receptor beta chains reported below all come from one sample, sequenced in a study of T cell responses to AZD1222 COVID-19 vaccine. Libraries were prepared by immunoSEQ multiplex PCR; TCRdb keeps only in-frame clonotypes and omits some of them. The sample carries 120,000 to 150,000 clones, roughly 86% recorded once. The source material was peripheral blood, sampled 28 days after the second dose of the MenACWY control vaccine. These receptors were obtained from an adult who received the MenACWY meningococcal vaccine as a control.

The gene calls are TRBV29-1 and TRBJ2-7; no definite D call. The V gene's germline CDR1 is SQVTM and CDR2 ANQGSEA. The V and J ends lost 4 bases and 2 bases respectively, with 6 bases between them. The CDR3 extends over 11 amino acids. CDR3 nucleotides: TGCAGCGTTGGCTTTACCTACGAGCAGTACTTC. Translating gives CSVGFTYEQYF.

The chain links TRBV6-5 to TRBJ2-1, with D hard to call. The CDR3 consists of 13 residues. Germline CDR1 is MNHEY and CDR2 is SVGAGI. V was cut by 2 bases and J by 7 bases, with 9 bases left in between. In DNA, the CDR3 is TGTGCCAGCAGTTACGACTCATCGAATGAGCAGTTCTTC. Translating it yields CASSYDSSNEQFF.

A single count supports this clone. This CDR3 is CAPPPYEQYF. Here the CDR3 DNA reads TGTGCCCCCCCGCCCTACGAGCAGTACTTC. The chain carries TRBV28 and TRBJ2-7; no firm D call. V lost 11 bases, J lost 2 bases, and 7 bases lay in between. The CDR3 covers 10 residues. Germline V gene sequence: CDR1 MDHEN, CDR2 SYDVKM.

The CDR3 loop reads CASSYGGGETQYF. The CDR3 region has the DNA TGTGCCAGCAGTTATGGGGGCGGGGAGACCCAGTACTTC. This chain uses TRBV6-5 with TRBJ2-5; a weak D match, TRBD1 (6 bases). V was trimmed by 3 bases and J by 5 bases, leaving 10 bases between them. In germline, CDR1 is MNHEY, CDR2 SVGAGI. CDR3 length equals 13 residues.

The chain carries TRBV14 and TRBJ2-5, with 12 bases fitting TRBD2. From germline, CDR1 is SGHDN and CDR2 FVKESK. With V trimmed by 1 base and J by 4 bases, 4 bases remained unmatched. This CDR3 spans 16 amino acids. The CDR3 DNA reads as TGTGCCAGCAGCCAAGGACTAGCGGGAGCTGGAGAGACCCAGTACTTC. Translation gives CASSQGLAGAGETQYF.

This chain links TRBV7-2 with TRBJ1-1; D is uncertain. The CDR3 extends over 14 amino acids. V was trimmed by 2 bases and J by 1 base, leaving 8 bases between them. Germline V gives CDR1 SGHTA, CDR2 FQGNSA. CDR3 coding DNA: TGTGCCAGCAGCTTACTCGGGCGGAACACTGAAGCTTTCTTT. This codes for CASSLLGRNTEAFF.

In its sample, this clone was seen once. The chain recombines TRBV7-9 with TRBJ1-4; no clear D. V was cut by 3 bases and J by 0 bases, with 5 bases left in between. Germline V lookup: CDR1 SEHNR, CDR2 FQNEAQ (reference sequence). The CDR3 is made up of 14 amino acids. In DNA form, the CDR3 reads TGTGCCAGCAGCTTGCACACAACTAATGAAAAACTGTTTTTT. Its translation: CASSLHTTNEKLFF.

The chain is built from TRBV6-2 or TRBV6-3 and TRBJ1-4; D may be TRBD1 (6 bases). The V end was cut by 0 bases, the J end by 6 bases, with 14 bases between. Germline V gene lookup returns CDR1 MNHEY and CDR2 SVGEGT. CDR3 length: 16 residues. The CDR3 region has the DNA TGTGCCAGCAGTTACTCCGGGGGGCGCGTGGATGAAAAACTGTTTTTT. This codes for CASSYSGGRVDEKLFF.

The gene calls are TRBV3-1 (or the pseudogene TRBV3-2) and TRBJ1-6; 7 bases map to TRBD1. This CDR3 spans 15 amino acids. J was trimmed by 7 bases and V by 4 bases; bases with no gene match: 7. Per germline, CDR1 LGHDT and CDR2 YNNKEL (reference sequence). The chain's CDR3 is CASSPRQGQNSPLHF. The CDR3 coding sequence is TGTGCCAGCAGCCCCCGACAGGGTCAGAATTCACCCCTCCACTTT.

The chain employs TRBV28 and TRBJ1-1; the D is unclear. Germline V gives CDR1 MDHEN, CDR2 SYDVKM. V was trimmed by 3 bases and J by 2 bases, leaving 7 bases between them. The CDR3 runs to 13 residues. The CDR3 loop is CASSFLANTEAFF. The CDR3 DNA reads TGTGCCAGCAGTTTCTTGGCTAACACTGAAGCTTTCTTT.

The CDR3 spells CATRGAGGTEAFF. CDR3 nucleotides: TGTGCCACCAGGGGGGCAGGGGGCACTGAAGCTTTCTTT. The chain joins TRBV24-1 to TRBJ1-1; TRBD1 matches 7 bases. The V gene's germline CDR1 is KGHDR and CDR2 SFDVKD. Trimming cost V 7 bases and J 4 bases; bases outside gene matches: 5. This CDR3 region has 13 residues.

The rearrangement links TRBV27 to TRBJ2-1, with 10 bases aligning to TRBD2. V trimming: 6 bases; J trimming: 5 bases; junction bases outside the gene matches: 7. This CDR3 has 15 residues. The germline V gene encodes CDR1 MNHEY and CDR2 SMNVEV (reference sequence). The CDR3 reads CASSRGLAANNEQFF. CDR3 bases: TGTGCCAGCAGCCGAGGACTAGCGGCGAACAATGAGCAGTTCTTC.

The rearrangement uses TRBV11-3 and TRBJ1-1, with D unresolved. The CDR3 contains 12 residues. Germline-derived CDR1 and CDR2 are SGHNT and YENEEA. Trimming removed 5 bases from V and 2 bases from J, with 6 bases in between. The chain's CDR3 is CASSHSNTEAFF. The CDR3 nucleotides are TGTGCCAGCAGCCACAGTAACACTGAAGCTTTCTTT.

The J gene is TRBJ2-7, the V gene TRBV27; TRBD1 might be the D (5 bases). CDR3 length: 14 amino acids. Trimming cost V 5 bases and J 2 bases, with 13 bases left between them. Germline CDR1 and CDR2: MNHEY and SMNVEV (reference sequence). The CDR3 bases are TGTGCCAGCAGTCCTGAGACAGAACCCTACGAGCAGTACTTC. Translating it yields CASSPETEPYEQYF.

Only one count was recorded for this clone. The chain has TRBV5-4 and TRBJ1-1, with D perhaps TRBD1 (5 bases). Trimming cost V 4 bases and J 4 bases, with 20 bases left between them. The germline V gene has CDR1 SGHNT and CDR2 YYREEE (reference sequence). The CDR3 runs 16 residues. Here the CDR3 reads CASSPRGAGGGTEAFF. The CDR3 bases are TGTGCCAGCAGCCCCCGCGGGGCCGGGGGGGGCACTGAAGCTTTCTTT. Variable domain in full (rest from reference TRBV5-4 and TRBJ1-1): ETGVTQSPTHLIKTRGQQVTLRCSSQSGHNTVSWYQQALGQGPQFIFQYYREEENGRGNFPPRFSGLQFPNYSSELNVNALELDDSALYLCASSPRGAGGGTEAFFGQGTRLTVV.

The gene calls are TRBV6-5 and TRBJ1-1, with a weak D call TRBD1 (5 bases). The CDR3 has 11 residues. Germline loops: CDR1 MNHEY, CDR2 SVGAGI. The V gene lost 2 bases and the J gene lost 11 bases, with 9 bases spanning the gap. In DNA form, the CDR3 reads TGTGCCAGCAGTTACCGGGGCGGCGCTTTCTTT. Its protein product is CASSYRGGAFF.

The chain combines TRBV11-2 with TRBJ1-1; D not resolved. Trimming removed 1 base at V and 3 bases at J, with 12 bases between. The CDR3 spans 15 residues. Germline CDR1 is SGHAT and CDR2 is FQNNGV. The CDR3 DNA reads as TGTGCCAGCAGCTTAGGGACTGGGGTGGACACTGAAGCTTTCTTT. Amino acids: CASSLGTGVDTEAFF.

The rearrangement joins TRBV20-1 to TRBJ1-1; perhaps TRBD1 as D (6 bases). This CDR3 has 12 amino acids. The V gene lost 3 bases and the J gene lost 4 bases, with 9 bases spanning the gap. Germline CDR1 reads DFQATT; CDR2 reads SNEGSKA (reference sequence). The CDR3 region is CSASYRVTEAFF. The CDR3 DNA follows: TGCAGTGCTAGTTACAGGGTCACTGAAGCTTTCTTT.

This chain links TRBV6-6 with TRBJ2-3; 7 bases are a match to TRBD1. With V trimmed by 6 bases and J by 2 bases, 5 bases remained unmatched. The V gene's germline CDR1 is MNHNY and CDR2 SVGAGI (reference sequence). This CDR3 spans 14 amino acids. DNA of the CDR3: TGTGCCAGCAGGAAAACAGGGGTCACAGATACGCAGTATTTT. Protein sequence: CASRKTGVTDTQYF.